The 32 T cell receptor beta chains below all came from one sample that was sequenced in a study of blood T cell repertoires in COVID-19. The method was immunoSEQ multiplex PCR; TCRdb's version includes in-frame clones alone and lacks a portion of them. The sample has 64,000 or so clones; approximately 86% are singletons. Input material: peripheral blood. These TCRs come from a man aged 40-55 years with acute or convalescent COVID-19.

This sequence joins TRBV3-1 (or the pseudogene TRBV3-2) and TRBJ2-7; the match to TRBD1 covers 10 bases. The CDR3 is 16 amino acids. V trimming: 0 bases; J trimming: 5 bases; junction bases outside the gene matches: 7. CDR1 and CDR2 from the germline V gene are LGHDT and YNNKEL (reference sequence). CDR3 nucleotide sequence: TGTGCCAGCAGCCAAGAGGTCGGACAGGGGGGGAACGAGCAGTACTTC. Its translation is CASSQEVGQGGNEQYF.

This sequence joins TRBV19 and TRBJ2-3; 10 positions agree with TRBD2. This CDR3 spans 17 amino acids. Trimming at V came to 5 bases and at J to 5 bases, leaving 13 bases not matched to a gene. CDR1 is LNHDA, CDR2 SQIVND, per germline (reference sequence). The CDR3 DNA follows: TGTGCCAGTAGTGCCAGTTTCAGCGGGGGGGCCGGAGATACGCAGTATTTT. It encodes CASSASFSGGAGDTQYF.

The CDR3 DNA sequence: TGTGCCAGCAGAGTTGGAGCCCACTATAATTCACCCCTCCACTTT. Translated, it gives CASRVGAHYNSPLHF. V usage is TRBV5-8 and J usage is TRBJ1-6, with no clear D. Germline V gene sequence: CDR1 SGHTS, CDR2 YDEGEE. There are 15 residues in the CDR3. V lost 5 bases to trimming and J lost 3 bases, with 12 bases between them.

This chain connects TRBV27 to TRBJ1-2; D gene unclear. Trimming left V 3 bases short and J 4 bases short, with 9 bases between. This CDR3 contains 13 residues. The germline V gene encodes CDR1 MNHEY and CDR2 SMNVEV (reference sequence). The CDR3 sequence: CASSFGSGYGYTF. The CDR3 bases are TGTGCCAGCAGTTTCGGGTCTGGCTATGGCTACACCTTC.

J is TRBJ2-7 and V is TRBV2; 7 positions agree with TRBD2. The CDR3 extends over 14 amino acids. Germline CDR1 and CDR2: SNHLY and FYNNEI. Trimming took 5 bases from V and 2 from J; bases not matched to a gene: 6. The CDR3 reads CASSLGGGPYEQYF. CDR3 DNA sequence: TGTGCCAGCAGTTTGGGGGGGGGTCCCTACGAGCAGTACTTC. Full variable domain (missing parts from reference TRBV2 and TRBJ2-7): EPEVTQTPSHQVTQMGQEVILRCVPISNHLYFYWYRQILGQKVEFLVSFYNNEISEKSEIFDDQFSVERPDGSNFTLKIRSTKLEDSAMYFCASSLGGGPYEQYFGPGTRLTVT.

The V gene is TRBV28, the J gene TRBJ2-7; 9 nucleotides align to TRBD2. This CDR3 spans 15 amino acids. J gave up 5 bases and V 6 bases, and 11 bases lay outside the gene matches. CDR1 is MDHEN and CDR2 is SYDVKM in the germline V gene. CDR3: CASSPPGLASNEQYF. The CDR3 region has the DNA TGTGCCAGCAGCCCTCCGGGACTAGCCAGTAACGAGCAGTACTTC.

The chain recombines TRBV5-1 with TRBJ1-1, with 9 nucleotides matching TRBD1. V was pared by 0 bases and J by 4 bases, with 1 base of the junction left unmatched. The CDR3 sequence is 14 residues long. Germline assignment: CDR1 SGHRS and CDR2 YFSETQ. The CDR3 nucleotides read TGCGCCAGCAGCTTGGGACAGGGGGTCACTGAAGCTTTCTTT. The encoded protein is CASSLGQGVTEAFF. The full variable domain, its missing parts supplied by reference TRBV5-1 and TRBJ1-1, is KAGVTQTPRYLIKTRGQQVTLSCSPISGHRSVSWYQQTPGQGLQFLFEYFSETQRNKGNFPGRFSGRQFSNSRSEMNVSTLELGDSALYLCASSLGQGVTEAFFGQGTRLTVV.

The gene calls are TRBV3-1 (or the pseudogene TRBV3-2) and TRBJ1-5, with D uncertain. CDR3 length equals 15 residues. CDR1 and CDR2 from the germline V gene are LGHDT and YNNKEL (reference sequence). V lost 3 bases and J 4 bases, leaving 13 bases between the germline ends. DNA of the CDR3: TGTGCCAGCAGCCAGAATACGGGGTGGAATCAGCCCCAGCATTTT. Translated, it gives CASSQNTGWNQPQHF.

The chain employs TRBV6-6 and TRBJ1-2, with D hard to call. The CDR3 totals 14 residues. Trimming took off 2 bases at V and 4 bases at J, with 11 bases between the two ends. Germline V gene lookup returns CDR1 MNHNY and CDR2 SVGAGI (reference sequence). This CDR3 is CASSYAHPSYGYTF. The CDR3 DNA sequence: TGTGCCAGCAGTTACGCCCACCCCAGCTATGGCTACACCTTC.

The J gene is TRBJ1-2, the V gene TRBV7-3; the D gene is possibly TRBD1 (6 bases). Per germline, CDR1 SGHTA and CDR2 FQGTGA. V dropped 4 bases and J dropped 7 bases, with 31 bases sitting between them. This CDR3 contains 19 residues. CDR3 bases: TGTGCCAGCAGCTCATCGAGTAGACAGGTACTCCGCTTATTGTTTGGCTACACCTTC. Translation: CASSSSSRQVLRLLFGYTF.

The rearrangement links TRBV24-1 to TRBJ2-2, with D unclear. CDR1 KGHDR and CDR2 SFDVKD come from the germline V gene. V lost 4 bases to trimming and J lost 6 bases, with 11 bases between them. CDR3 length: 14 amino acids. CDR3 amino acids: CATSEPDKSGELFF. CDR3 in DNA: TGTGCCACCAGTGAACCAGACAAATCCGGGGAGCTGTTTTTT.

This clone was seen more than once but under ten times. The chain has TRBV11-3 and TRBJ2-6; 11 positions match TRBD2. The CDR3 consists of 17 residues. The V segment lost 6 bases and the J segment 4 bases; nucleotides outside the gene matches: 8. The germline CDR1 and CDR2 sequences are SGHNT and YENEEA. The CDR3 DNA sequence: TGTGCCAGCAGTTATGGACTAGCGGGCTACGGGGCCAACGTCCTGACTTTC. Translated: CASSYGLAGYGANVLTF.

The chain carries TRBV5-8 and TRBJ1-2; no firm D call. Trimming removed 2 bases at V and 0 bases at J, with 5 bases between. Germline V gives CDR1 SGHTS, CDR2 YDEGEE. This CDR3 region has 13 residues. The CDR3 coding sequence is TGTGCCAGCAGCTTCGCGGCTAACTATGGCTACACCTTC. Amino acid sequence: CASSFAANYGYTF. The full variable domain, rest sourced from reference TRBV5-8 and TRBJ1-2, is EAGVTQSPTHLIKTRGQQATLRCSPISGHTSVYWYQQALGLGLQFLLWYDEGEERNRGNFPPRFSGRQFPNYSSELNVNALELEDSALYLCASSFAANYGYTFGSGTRLTVV.

This sequence joins TRBV10-3 and TRBJ1-3; the match to TRBD1 covers 7 bases. Unmatched junction bases numbered 5, after V lost 3 bases and J lost 0 bases. The CDR3 extends over 16 amino acids. Germline V CDR1 and CDR2: ENHRY, SYGVKD. The CDR3 nucleotides are TGTGCCATCAGTGACTTGGGACAGAGCTCTGGAAACACCATATATTTT. It encodes CAISDLGQSSGNTIYF.

V usage is TRBV9 and J usage is TRBJ2-5; 11 nucleotides line up with TRBD2. CDR3 length: 15 amino acids. From germline, CDR1 is SGDLS and CDR2 YYNGEE. Trimming removed 4 bases from V and 4 bases from J; junction bases left unmatched: 6. The CDR3 sequence: CASSSYSGGAETQYF. CDR3 sequence (DNA): TGTGCCAGCAGCTCGTATAGCGGGGGGGCAGAGACCCAGTACTTC. Looking up the rest from reference TRBV9 and TRBJ2-5 gives the full variable domain: DSGVTQTPKHLITATGQRVTLRCSPRSGDLSVYWYQQSLDQGLQFLIQYYNGEERAKGNILERFSAQQFPDLHSELNLSSLELGDSALYFCASSSYSGGAETQYFGPGTRLLVL.

The chain employs TRBV4-2 and TRBJ2-7, with D uncertain. The V end lost 3 bases, the J end lost 2 bases, and 5 bases lay between the germline ends. Germline V gene lookup returns CDR1 LGHNA and CDR2 YNFKEQ. This CDR3 comprises 12 residues. The chain's CDR3 is CASSHSPYEQYF. Here the CDR3 DNA reads TGTGCCAGCAGCCATAGCCCCTACGAGCAGTACTTC.

The chain recombines TRBV6-5 with TRBJ2-2, with TRBD1 matching over 7 bases. The CDR3 length is 14 residues. CDR1 and CDR2 from the germline V gene are MNHEY and SVGAGI. With V trimmed by 6 bases and J by 1 base, 2 bases remained unmatched. The CDR3 protein is CASRQGWNTGELFF. The CDR3 DNA reads TGTGCCAGCAGACAGGGGTGGAACACCGGGGAGCTGTTTTTT.

The V gene is TRBV5-1, the J gene TRBJ1-4; D is unresolved. Germline lookup yields CDR1 SGHRS and CDR2 YFSETQ. CDR3 length equals 14 residues. Trimming cost V 4 bases and J 4 bases, with 11 bases left between them. CDR3 sequence: CASSLGRDNEKLFF. CDR3 DNA sequence: TGCGCCAGCAGCCTCGGACGGGATAATGAAAAACTGTTTTTT.

The chain combines TRBV9 with TRBJ2-3; possible D gene TRBD2, 6 bases. Germline V lookup: CDR1 SGDLS, CDR2 YYNGEE. The V and J ends lost 4 bases and 3 bases respectively, with 18 bases between them. The CDR3 runs 16 residues. CDR3 amino acids: CASSPGGALGTDTQYF. CDR3 sequence (DNA): TGTGCCAGCAGCCCGGGCGGGGCCCTTGGGACAGATACGCAGTATTTT. Full variable domain (outside the CDR3, taken from reference TRBV9 and TRBJ2-3): DSGVTQTPKHLITATGQRVTLRCSPRSGDLSVYWYQQSLDQGLQFLIQYYNGEERAKGNILERFSAQQFPDLHSELNLSSLELGDSALYFCASSPGGALGTDTQYFGPGTRLTVL.

This clone occurred once. The V gene is TRBV27, the J gene TRBJ2-7, with D hard to call. Trimming cost V 2 bases and J 5 bases, with 13 bases left between them. CDR1 and CDR2 (germline): MNHEY, SMNVEV (reference sequence). CDR3 length: 14 residues. CDR3 loop: CASSLGPPSDEQYF. The CDR3 DNA reads as TGTGCCAGCAGTTTAGGGCCCCCATCGGACGAGCAGTACTTC.

This sequence joins TRBV6-1 and TRBJ2-1; D possibly corresponds to TRBD1 (5 bases). The length of the CDR3 is 13 residues. In germline, CDR1 is MNHNS, CDR2 SASEGT. V lost 2 bases to trimming and J lost 9 bases, with 11 bases between them. CDR3 sequence (DNA): TGTGCCAGCAGTGAAAGAGGTCAGGGTGAGCAGTTCTTC. This gives the protein CASSERGQGEQFF.

This clone was seen a single time. This chain uses TRBV5-8 with TRBJ1-3; 7 bases are a match to TRBD1. The V gene end was trimmed by 4 bases and the J gene end by 4 bases; junction bases not matched to a gene: 2. Germline V lookup: CDR1 SGHTS, CDR2 YDEGEE. This CDR3 region has 13 residues. Here the CDR3 reads CASSQGQGNTIYF. The CDR3 DNA is TGTGCCAGCAGCCAGGGACAGGGAAACACCATATATTTT.

The chain carries TRBV6-4 and TRBJ2-2; D gene uncertain. Between the trimmed V and J ends, which lost 3 bases and 7 bases, there was a span of 9 bases. The CDR3 runs 13 residues. CDR1 is MRHNA, CDR2 SNTAGT, per germline. The DNA for the CDR3 is TGTGCCAGCAGTGAATACAGTCACGGGGAGCTGTTTTTT. Its translation is CASSEYSHGELFF.

CDR3 sequence (DNA): TGTGCCAGCAGCTTGTTAGGGAGTAGCAATCAGCCCCAGCATTTT. Protein sequence: CASSLLGSSNQPQHF. V and J are TRBV5-6 and TRBJ1-5; D is undetermined. CDR3 length equals 15 residues. From germline, CDR1 is SGHDT and CDR2 YYEEEE. Trimming left V 1 base short and J 0 bases short, with 8 bases between. The full variable domain, completed using reference TRBV5-6 and TRBJ1-5, is DAGVTQSPTHLIKTRGQQVTLRCSPKSGHDTVSWYQQALGQGPQFIFQYYEEEERQRGNFPDRFSGHQFPNYSSELNVNALLLGDSALYLCASSLLGSSNQPQHFGDGTRLSIL.

This clone was found a few times. The chain combines TRBV2 with TRBJ1-2; 8 bases are shared with TRBD1. Germline loops: CDR1 SNHLY, CDR2 FYNNEI. This CDR3 comprises 12 residues. V shed 6 bases and J 8 bases; nucleotides not matched to a gene: 5. CDR3 sequence: CASSTPGGGYTF. CDR3 bases: TGTGCCAGCAGCACCCCAGGGGGCGGCTACACCTTC.

The chain has TRBV3-1 (or the pseudogene TRBV3-2) and TRBJ1-5; 8 nucleotides align to TRBD1. Unmatched junction bases numbered 2, after V lost 0 bases and J lost 7 bases. The CDR3 spans 14 residues. The V gene's germline CDR1 is LGHDT and CDR2 YNNKEL (reference sequence). The CDR3 loop is CASSQEQGGQPQHF. In DNA, the CDR3 is TGTGCCAGCAGCCAAGAACAGGGGGGCCAGCCCCAGCATTTT.

The CDR3 loop reads CSASRASGGSPYEQYF. Here the CDR3 DNA reads TGCAGTGCTAGTAGGGCTAGCGGGGGTTCACCCTACGAGCAGTACTTC. This sequence joins TRBV20-1 and TRBJ2-7; 10 bases agree with TRBD2. Per the germline V gene, CDR1 is DFQATT and CDR2 is SNEGSKA (reference sequence). The V and J ends lost 3 bases and 2 bases, in that order; junction bases with no gene match: 10. There are 16 residues in the CDR3.

This chain links TRBV11-2 with TRBJ2-5, with TRBD2 matching 13 bases. Germline-derived CDR1 and CDR2 are SGHAT and FQNNGV. V dropped 4 bases and J dropped 4; count of bases not matched to a gene: 3. The CDR3 is made up of 15 amino acids. CDR3 sequence reads: CASSWRTSGGETQYF. The CDR3 DNA reads as TGTGCCAGCAGCTGGCGGACTAGCGGGGGAGAGACCCAGTACTTC.

A word on this clone: The same CDR3 also results from other DNA sequences found in this sample. The rearrangement uses TRBV19 and TRBJ1-1; D is unclear. Per the germline V gene, CDR1 is LNHDA and CDR2 is SQIVND (reference sequence). This CDR3 spans 13 amino acids. Trimming stripped 2 bases from V and 3 bases from J, with 7 bases between. DNA of the CDR3: TGTGCCAGTAGTATAAAGAGAGACACTGAAGCTTTCTTT. This encodes CASSIKRDTEAFF.

This chain connects TRBV18 to TRBJ2-7; 8 bases fit TRBD1. Germline V CDR1 and CDR2: KGHSH, LQKENI. Losses at the gene ends were 5 bases for V and 2 bases for J; bases not matched to a gene: 8. CDR3 length: 15 amino acids. The CDR3 protein is CASSAGQGDPYEQYF. The CDR3 DNA is TGTGCCAGCTCAGCCGGACAGGGTGACCCCTACGAGCAGTACTTC. The full variable domain, its missing parts supplied by reference TRBV18 and TRBJ2-7, is NAGVMQNPRHLVRRRGQEARLRCSPMKGHSHVYWYRQLPEEGLKFMVYLQKENIIDESGMPKERFSAEFPKEGPSILRIQQVVRGDSAAYFCASSAGQGDPYEQYFGPGTRLTVT.

The V and J genes are TRBV6-5 and TRBJ1-5, with D unresolved. V dropped 2 bases and J dropped 9 bases, with 14 bases sitting between them. From germline, CDR1 is MNHEY and CDR2 SVGAGI. The CDR3 has 14 residues. DNA for the CDR3: TGTGCCAGCAGTTACCGTGGCGGAACGGCGCCCCAGCATTTT. Protein: CASSYRGGTAPQHF.

CDR3 bases: TGTGCCAGTAGTATGATTAGACAGGCGGTAGGACAGCCCCAGCATTTT. Encoded protein: CASSMIRQAVGQPQHF. V is TRBV19 and J is TRBJ1-5; possibly TRBD1 for D (6 bases). CDR3 length equals 16 residues. V shed 3 bases and J shed 7 bases, with 19 bases lying between them. CDR1 is LNHDA and CDR2 is SQIVND in the germline V gene (reference sequence).